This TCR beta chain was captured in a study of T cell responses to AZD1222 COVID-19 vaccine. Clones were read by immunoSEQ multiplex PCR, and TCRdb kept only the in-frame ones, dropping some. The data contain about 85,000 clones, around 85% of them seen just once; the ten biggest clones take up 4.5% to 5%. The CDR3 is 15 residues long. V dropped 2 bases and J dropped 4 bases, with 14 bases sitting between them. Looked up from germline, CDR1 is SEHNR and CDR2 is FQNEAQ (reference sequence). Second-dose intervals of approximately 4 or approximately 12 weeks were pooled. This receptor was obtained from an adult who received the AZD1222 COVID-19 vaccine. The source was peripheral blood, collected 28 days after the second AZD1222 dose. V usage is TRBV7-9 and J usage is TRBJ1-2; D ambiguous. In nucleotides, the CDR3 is TGTGCCAGCAGCTTATCACAGCCGCAGATCTATGGCTACACCTTC. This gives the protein CASSLSQPQIYGYTF.